The entry that follows covers one T cell receptor (beta chain) sequence. The data are from a study of blood T cell repertoires in COVID-19. This table comes from immunoSEQ multiplex PCR, and its TCRdb copy is limited to in-frame clones, with some not included. This table holds some 150,000 clones, about 75% found once. What was sequenced was PBMCs or T cells enriched from blood (not recorded which). The sequence was collected from a woman aged 50 to 65 who had recovered from COVID-19.

DNA of the CDR3: TGTGCCAGCACCCAAGGGGGGACAGGGGCGAAGGAGCAGTACTTC. Translating it yields CASTQGGTGAKEQYF. V gene TRBV6-5 combines with J gene TRBJ2-7; 10 bases are shared with TRBD1. Trimming removed 7 bases from V and 7 bases from J; junction bases left unmatched: 13. CDR3 length equals 15 residues. Germline loops: CDR1 MNHEY, CDR2 SVGAGI.